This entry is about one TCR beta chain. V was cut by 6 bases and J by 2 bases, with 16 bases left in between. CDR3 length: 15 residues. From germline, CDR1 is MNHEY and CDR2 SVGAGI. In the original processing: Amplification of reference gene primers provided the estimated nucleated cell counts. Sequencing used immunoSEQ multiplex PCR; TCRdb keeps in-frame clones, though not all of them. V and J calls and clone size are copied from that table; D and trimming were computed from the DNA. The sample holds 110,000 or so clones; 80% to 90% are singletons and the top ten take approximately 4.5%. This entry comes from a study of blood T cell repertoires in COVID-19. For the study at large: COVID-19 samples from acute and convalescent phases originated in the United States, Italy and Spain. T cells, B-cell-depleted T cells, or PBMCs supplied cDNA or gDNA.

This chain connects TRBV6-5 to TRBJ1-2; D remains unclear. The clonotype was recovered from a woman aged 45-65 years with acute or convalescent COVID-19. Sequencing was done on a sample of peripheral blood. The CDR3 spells CASSQTGGPNYGYTF. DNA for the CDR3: TGTGCCAGCAGCCAAACCGGAGGACCAAACTATGGCTACACCTTC.